The next 30 T cell receptor beta chains were all read from a single sample in a study of shared clonotypes between healthy human individuals. Sequenced by immunoSEQ multiplex PCR; TCRdb stores in-frame clones only, minus some. The sample comprises 2 million to 2.5 million clones, approximately 94% of which are singletons, and 0.1% to 0.15% rests with the top ten. The sample taken for sequencing was naive CD4+ T cells sorted from blood. Subset noted: CD45RA+ positively selected. These receptors were taken from a man in his late teens or twenties in good health.

This chain links TRBV5-6 with TRBJ1-6; perhaps TRBD1 as D (6 bases). CDR3 length equals 16 residues. Germline V gene data show CDR1 as SGHDT and CDR2 as YYEEEE. Trimming took 3 bases from V and 7 from J, leaving 17 bases between them. Here the CDR3 DNA reads TGTGCCAGCAGCTACCCCGGGGGCGGTGGGAATTCACCCCTCCACTTT. This codes for CASSYPGGGGNSPLHF.

This chain joins TRBV7-9 and TRBJ2-2, with TRBD2 identical over 8 bases. The junction had 9 bases not matched to a gene; V was cut back by 5 bases and J by 4 bases. CDR1 and CDR2 from the germline V gene are SEHNR and FQNEAQ (reference sequence). The CDR3 has 16 residues. The CDR3 spells CASSLQRGGGTGELFF. The CDR3 region has the DNA TGTGCCAGCAGCCTCCAACGGGGGGGCGGCACCGGGGAGCTGTTTTTT. Supplemented by reference TRBV7-9 and TRBJ2-2, the full variable domain reads DTGVSQNPRHKITKRGQNVTFRCDPISEHNRLYWYRQTLGQGPEFLTYFQNEAQLEKSRLLSDRFSAERPKGSFSTLEIQRTEQGDSAMYLCASSLQRGGGTGELFFGEGSRLTVL.

This sequence joins TRBV28 and TRBJ1-6, with TRBD1 matching over 9 bases. The germline V gene encodes CDR1 MDHEN and CDR2 SYDVKM. J was trimmed by 7 bases and V by 7 bases; bases with no gene match: 8. The length of the CDR3 is 15 residues. CDR3 DNA: TGTGCCAGCAAACCGGGACAGGGTAACAATTCACCCCTCCACTTT. This gives the protein CASKPGQGNNSPLHF.

The chain combines TRBV12-5 with TRBJ2-7; 7 nucleotides match TRBD2. The V and J ends lost 10 bases and 2 bases, in that order; junction bases with no gene match: 11. This CDR3 has 14 residues. Germline lookup yields CDR1 LGHNT and CDR2 FRNRAP. The CDR3 DNA is TGTGCTATATCCCGCGGGAGAACAACCTACGAGCAGTACTTC. This gives the protein CAISRGRTTYEQYF. The full variable domain, in which reference TRBV12-5 and TRBJ2-7 provide the parts outside the CDR3, is DARVTQTPRHKVTEMGQEVTMRCQPILGHNTVFWYRQTMMQGLELLAYFRNRAPLDDSGMPKDRFSAEMPDATLATLKIQPSEPRDSAVYFCAISRGRTTYEQYFGPGTRLTVT.

The rearrangement joins TRBV5-6 to TRBJ1-4; D call uncertain. Germline values: CDR1 SGHDT, CDR2 YYEEEE. This CDR3 has 13 residues. Trimming took off 1 base at V and 4 bases at J, with 5 bases between the two ends. CDR3 sequence (DNA): TGTGCCAGCAGCTTGAGTGATAATGAAAAACTGTTTTTT. Translated, it gives CASSLSDNEKLFF.

The chain couples TRBV9 to TRBJ2-7, with 16 bases lining up with TRBD2. The CDR3 extends over 19 amino acids. V gave up 0 bases and J gave up 3 bases; unmatched junction bases: 9. CDR1 and CDR2 from the germline V gene are SGDLS and YYNGEE. The CDR3 sequence is CASSVGPGLAGGSRYEQYF. The CDR3 DNA sequence: TGTGCCAGCAGCGTAGGGCCGGGACTAGCGGGAGGGTCGCGCTACGAGCAGTACTTC.

For the CDR3, the DNA is TGTGCCAGCACCCAGACTAGCGGGAGAACAGATACGCAGTATTTT. It codes for CASTQTSGRTDTQYF. The chain couples TRBV9 to TRBJ2-3; the match to TRBD2 covers 12 bases. The CDR3 has 15 amino acids. Per the germline V gene, CDR1 is SGDLS and CDR2 is YYNGEE. V dropped 6 bases and J dropped 3; count of bases not matched to a gene: 5.

The rearrangement joins TRBV5-1 to TRBJ1-1; unclear D gene. Germline CDR1 is SGHRS and CDR2 is YFSETQ. Trimming removed 4 bases at V and 1 base at J, with 8 bases between. There are 13 residues in the CDR3. CDR3 residues: CASSEHPNTEAFF. DNA of the CDR3: TGCGCCAGCAGCGAACACCCGAACACTGAAGCTTTCTTT.

The chain combines TRBV5-1 with TRBJ2-7; D not resolved. Looked up from germline, CDR1 is SGHRS and CDR2 is YFSETQ. CDR3 length: 16 residues. V was shortened by 0 bases and J by 4 bases, with 17 bases between the two germline ends. The CDR3 nucleotides are TGCGCCAGCAGCTTGGGAGGTACACAGCCGGTTTACGAGCAGTACTTC. Amino acid sequence: CASSLGGTQPVYEQYF.

This chain connects TRBV19 to TRBJ1-2; D gene unclear. V lost 4 bases and J 6 bases, leaving 12 bases between the germline ends. The CDR3 runs 13 residues. Per germline, CDR1 LNHDA and CDR2 SQIVND (reference sequence). In DNA, the CDR3 is TGTGCCAGTAGTAAACGGGCAGCCGATGGCTACACCTTC. This sequence encodes CASSKRAADGYTF.

A remark on this clone: The same CDR3 can be traced to other DNA sequences in this sample. The chain links TRBV2 to TRBJ1-1; D is unclear. The CDR3 loop spans 13 amino acids. V was pared by 4 bases and J by 4 bases, with 10 bases between. CDR1 SNHLY and CDR2 FYNNEI come from the germline V gene. The DNA of the CDR3 is TGTGCCAGCAGTGGTGAGGTTGGCACTGAAGCTTTCTTT. Translation: CASSGEVGTEAFF.

This sequence joins TRBV7-2 and TRBJ1-5; possible D gene TRBD1, 6 bases. Germline CDR1 and CDR2: SGHTA and FQGNSA. Trimming pared 5 bases from V and 5 bases from J, leaving 19 bases between. CDR3 length: 16 residues. The CDR3 bases are TGTGCCAGCAGCCCAGGGGCAGGCCGAGTGGATCAGCCCCAGCATTTT. Amino acid sequence: CASSPGAGRVDQPQHF.

V and J are TRBV19 and TRBJ2-6, with no clear D. There are 15 residues in the CDR3. CDR1 is LNHDA, CDR2 SQIVND, per germline (reference sequence). V lost 7 bases, J lost 1 base, and 11 bases lay in between. The CDR3 DNA follows: TGTGCCAGTACCCCTGTTGTATCTGGGGCCAACGTCCTGACTTTC. Translated, it gives CASTPVVSGANVLTF.

The J gene is TRBJ1-1, the V gene TRBV30; perhaps TRBD1 as D (5 bases). Germline values: CDR1 GTSNPN, CDR2 SVGIG (reference sequence). Trimming took 0 bases from V and 4 from J, leaving 9 bases between them. The length of the CDR3 is 13 residues. CDR3 DNA sequence: TGTGCCTGGAGTGTACAGGACGGCACTGAAGCTTTCTTT. It codes for CAWSVQDGTEAFF.

Comments on this clone: The same CDR3 is also encoded by other DNA sequences in this sample. DNA for the CDR3: TGTGCCAGCAGCCCAGCGGAGACCCAGTACTTC. It codes for CASSPAETQYF. The V and J genes are TRBV6-6 and TRBJ2-5; the D is unclear. Trimming took 6 bases from V and 5 from J, leaving 7 bases between them. CDR1 and CDR2 from the germline V gene are MNHNY and SVGAGI (reference sequence). This CDR3 has 11 amino acids.

CDR3: CAIRQGSGLDEQFF. In nucleotides, the CDR3 is TGTGCCATCAGACAGGGAAGCGGTCTGGATGAGCAGTTCTTC. The chain joins TRBV10-3 to TRBJ2-1; D perhaps matches TRBD1 (6 bases). The CDR3 totals 14 residues. Trimming pared 6 bases from V and 8 bases from J, leaving 17 bases between. In germline, CDR1 is ENHRY, CDR2 SYGVKD.

The chain employs TRBV19 and TRBJ2-7, with D uncertain. The V gene lost 1 base and the J gene lost 2 bases, with 9 bases spanning the gap. The CDR3 is 14 amino acids. From germline, CDR1 is LNHDA and CDR2 SQIVND (reference sequence). The CDR3 loop is CASSIGDRPYEQYF. The CDR3 DNA reads TGTGCCAGTAGTATAGGCGACCGACCCTACGAGCAGTACTTC.

This sequence joins TRBV7-2 and TRBJ2-3; 9 nucleotides line up with TRBD2. Germline V gene lookup returns CDR1 SGHTA and CDR2 FQGNSA. The CDR3 totals 16 residues. With 5 bases clipped from V and 1 base from J, the junction kept 7 bases outside the gene matches. In DNA, the CDR3 is TGTGCCAGCAGCCGAACTAGACTAGCGGGCACAGATACGCAGTATTTT. Amino acid sequence: CASSRTRLAGTDTQYF.

The chain joins TRBV4-1 to TRBJ1-2, with D uncertain. Per germline, CDR1 MGHRA and CDR2 YSYEKL. V lost 1 base and J 8 bases, leaving 14 bases between the germline ends. CDR3 length equals 14 residues. The CDR3 nucleotides are TGCGCCAGCAGCCAAGTCGTCGGGGTGGGAGGCTACACCTTC. This translates into CASSQVVGVGGYTF.

V usage is TRBV19 and J usage is TRBJ2-4; possibly TRBD1 or TRBD2 for D (5 bases each). Germline V lookup: CDR1 LNHDA, CDR2 SQIVND (reference sequence). Between the trimmed V and J ends, which lost 0 bases and 6 bases, there was a span of 18 bases. The CDR3 runs to 17 residues. The CDR3 here is CASSIDTKASGGNIQYF. DNA of the CDR3: TGTGCCAGTAGTATAGACACCAAGGCCAGTGGGGGAAACATTCAGTACTTC.

DNA of the CDR3: TGTGCCAGCTCACCCCTTGGCGGCAGGGGCTCTGGAAACACCATATATTTT. This encodes CASSPLGGRGSGNTIYF. This chain uses TRBV18 with TRBJ1-3; possible D gene TRBD1, 6 bases. The CDR3 contains 17 residues. The V gene lost 3 bases and the J gene lost 0 bases, with 15 bases spanning the gap. From germline, CDR1 is KGHSH and CDR2 LQKENI.

The V call is TRBV9, the J call TRBJ1-1; 10 nucleotides align to TRBD1. The CDR3 contains 15 residues. Germline CDR1 is SGDLS and CDR2 is YYNGEE. With 3 bases clipped from V and 2 bases from J, the junction kept 4 bases outside the gene matches. CDR3 in amino acids: CASSGGQGLNTEAFF. DNA for the CDR3: TGTGCCAGCAGCGGGGGACAGGGGCTAAACACTGAAGCTTTCTTT.

J is TRBJ1-1 and V is TRBV2, with D unclear. The CDR3 totals 12 residues. Germline V lookup: CDR1 SNHLY, CDR2 FYNNEI. V was shortened by 5 bases and J by 1 base, with 5 bases between the two germline ends. The CDR3 loop is CASSSQNTEAFF. The CDR3 DNA reads TGTGCCAGCAGTTCACAGAACACTGAAGCTTTCTTT.

This clone was detected only a few times. V and J are TRBV7-2 and TRBJ1-6; no definite D call. Germline CDR1 reads SGHTA; CDR2 reads FQGNSA. The V and J ends lost 1 base and 10 bases respectively, with 8 bases between them. CDR3 length equals 13 residues. The DNA for the CDR3 is TGTGCCAGCAGCTTAGGCTTCGGGTCACCCCTCCACTTT. As protein: CASSLGFGSPLHF.

The chain links TRBV18 to TRBJ2-1, with D possibly matching TRBD2 (6 bases). Germline-derived CDR1 and CDR2 are KGHSH and LQKENI. The V and J ends lost 6 bases and 0 bases respectively, with 12 bases between them. There are 15 residues in the CDR3. CDR3 residues: CASSLARSSYNEQFF. The CDR3 bases are TGTGCCAGCTCGCTAGCGAGAAGCTCCTACAATGAGCAGTTCTTC.

V is TRBV28 and J is TRBJ1-2; D ambiguous. V lost 1 base and J 8 bases, leaving 8 bases between the germline ends. The CDR3 has 12 residues. Looked up from germline, CDR1 is MDHEN and CDR2 is SYDVKM. The CDR3 protein is CASSLLVGGYTF. The CDR3 bases are TGTGCCAGCAGTTTATTGGTGGGAGGCTACACCTTC.

V gene TRBV28 combines with J gene TRBJ2-2; 8 bases are shared with TRBD2. Per the germline V gene, CDR1 is MDHEN and CDR2 is SYDVKM. Trimming took 3 bases from V and 8 from J; bases not matched to a gene: 8. This CDR3 region has 15 residues. DNA for the CDR3: TGTGCCAGCAGTTTGGTCCGGGGGGGCTCAGGGGAGCTGTTTTTT. Its protein product is CASSLVRGGSGELFF.

The gene calls are TRBV28 and TRBJ2-7; weak D call: TRBD1 (5 bases). The CDR3 is made up of 14 amino acids. V lost 3 bases, J lost 2 bases, and 11 bases lay in between. Looked up from germline, CDR1 is MDHEN and CDR2 is SYDVKM. As DNA, the CDR3 is TGTGCCAGCAGTTTCGTGACAGCGACCTACGAGCAGTACTTC. It yields the protein CASSFVTATYEQYF.

This clone was picked up one time. The chain recombines TRBV27 with TRBJ1-5; D remains ambiguous. The CDR3 runs to 12 residues. Germline CDR1 is MNHEY and CDR2 is SMNVEV (reference sequence). Trimming removed 3 bases at V and 5 bases at J, with 5 bases between. DNA of the CDR3: TGTGCCAGCAGTTTTCTTGATCAGCCCCAGCATTTT. This translates into CASSFLDQPQHF.

This sequence joins TRBV6-6 and TRBJ2-3, with D perhaps TRBD1 (5 bases). Germline values: CDR1 MNHNY, CDR2 SVGAGI (reference sequence). The CDR3 is made up of 13 amino acids. The V end was cut by 6 bases, the J end by 1 base, with 8 bases between. The CDR3 bases are TGTGCCAGCAGGATAGGGGGCACAGATACGCAGTATTTT. Translated: CASRIGGTDTQYF.